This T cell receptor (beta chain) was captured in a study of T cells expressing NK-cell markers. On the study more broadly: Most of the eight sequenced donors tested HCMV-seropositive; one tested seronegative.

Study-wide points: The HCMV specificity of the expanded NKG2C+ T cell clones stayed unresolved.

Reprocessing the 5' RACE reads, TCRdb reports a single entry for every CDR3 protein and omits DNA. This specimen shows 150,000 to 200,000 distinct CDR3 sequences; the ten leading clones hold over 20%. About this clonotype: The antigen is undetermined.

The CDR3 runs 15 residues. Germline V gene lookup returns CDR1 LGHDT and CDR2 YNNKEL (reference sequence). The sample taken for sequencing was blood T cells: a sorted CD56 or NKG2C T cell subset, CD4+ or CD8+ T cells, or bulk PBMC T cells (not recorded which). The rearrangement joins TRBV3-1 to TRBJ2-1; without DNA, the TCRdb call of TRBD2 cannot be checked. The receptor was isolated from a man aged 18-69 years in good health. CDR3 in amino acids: CASSRAGGPSDEQFF.